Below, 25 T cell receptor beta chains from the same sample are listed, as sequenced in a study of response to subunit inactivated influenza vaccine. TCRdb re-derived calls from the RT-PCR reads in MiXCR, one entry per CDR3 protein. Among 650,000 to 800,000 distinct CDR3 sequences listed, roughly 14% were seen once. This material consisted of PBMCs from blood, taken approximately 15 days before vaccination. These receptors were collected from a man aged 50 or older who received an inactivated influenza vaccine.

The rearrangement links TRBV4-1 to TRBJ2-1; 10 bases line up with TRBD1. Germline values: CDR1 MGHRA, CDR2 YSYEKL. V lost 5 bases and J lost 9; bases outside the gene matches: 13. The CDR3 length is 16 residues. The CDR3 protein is CASSYMTGGASSEQFF. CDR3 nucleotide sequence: TGCGCCAGCAGCTACATGACAGGGGGCGCGTCTAGTGAGCAGTTCTTC.

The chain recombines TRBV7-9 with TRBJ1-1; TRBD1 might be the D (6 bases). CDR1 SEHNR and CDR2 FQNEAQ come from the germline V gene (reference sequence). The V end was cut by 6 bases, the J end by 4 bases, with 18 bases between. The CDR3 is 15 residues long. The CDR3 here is CASRSLGGAGTEAFF. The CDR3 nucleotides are TGTGCCAGCAGGTCCCTCGGGGGCGCCGGCACTGAAGCTTTCTTT.

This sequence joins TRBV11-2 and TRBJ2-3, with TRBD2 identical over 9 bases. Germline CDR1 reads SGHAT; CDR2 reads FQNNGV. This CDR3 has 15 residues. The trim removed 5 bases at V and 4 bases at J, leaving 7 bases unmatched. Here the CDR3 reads CASSMRGGAPDTQYF. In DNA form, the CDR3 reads TGTGCCAGCAGCATGCGCGGGGGGGCCCCAGATACGCAGTATTTT.

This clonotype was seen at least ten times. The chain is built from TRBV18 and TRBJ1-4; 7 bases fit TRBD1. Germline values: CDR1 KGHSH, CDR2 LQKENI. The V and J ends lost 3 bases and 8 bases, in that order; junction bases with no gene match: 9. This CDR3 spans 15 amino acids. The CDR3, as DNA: TGTGCCAGCTCACCGCCGACAGGGCTAGGCGAAAAACTGTTTTTT. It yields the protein CASSPPTGLGEKLFF.

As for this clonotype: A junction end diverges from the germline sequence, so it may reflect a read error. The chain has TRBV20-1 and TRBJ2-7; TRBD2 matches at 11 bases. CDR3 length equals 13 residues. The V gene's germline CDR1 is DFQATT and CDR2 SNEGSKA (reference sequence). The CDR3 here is CKETSGVSYEQYF. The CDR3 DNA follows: TGTAAAGAGACTAGCGGGGTCTCCTACGAGCAGTACTTC.

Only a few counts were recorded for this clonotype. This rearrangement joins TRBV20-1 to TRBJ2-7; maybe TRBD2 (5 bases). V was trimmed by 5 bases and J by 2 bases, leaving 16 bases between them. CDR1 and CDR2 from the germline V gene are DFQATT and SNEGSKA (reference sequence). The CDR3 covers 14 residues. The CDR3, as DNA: TGCAGTGCTCCCGAGGTAGCCGGGACCTACGAGCAGTACTTC. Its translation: CSAPEVAGTYEQYF.

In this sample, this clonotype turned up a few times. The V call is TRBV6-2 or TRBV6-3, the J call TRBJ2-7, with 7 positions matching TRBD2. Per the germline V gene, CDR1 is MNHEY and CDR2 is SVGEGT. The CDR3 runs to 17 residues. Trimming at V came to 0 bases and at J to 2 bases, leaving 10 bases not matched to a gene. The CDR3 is CASSYSMPRAGPYEQYF. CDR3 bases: TGTGCCAGCAGTTACTCCATGCCAAGAGCGGGACCCTACGAGCAGTACTTC.

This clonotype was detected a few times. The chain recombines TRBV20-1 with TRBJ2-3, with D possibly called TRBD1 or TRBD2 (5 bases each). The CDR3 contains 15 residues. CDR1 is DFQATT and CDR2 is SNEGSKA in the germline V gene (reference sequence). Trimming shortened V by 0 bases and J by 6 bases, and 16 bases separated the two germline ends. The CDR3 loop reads CSARDPRGGRDTQYF. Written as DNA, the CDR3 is TGCAGTGCTAGAGATCCGAGGGGCGGGCGGGATACGCAGTATTTT.

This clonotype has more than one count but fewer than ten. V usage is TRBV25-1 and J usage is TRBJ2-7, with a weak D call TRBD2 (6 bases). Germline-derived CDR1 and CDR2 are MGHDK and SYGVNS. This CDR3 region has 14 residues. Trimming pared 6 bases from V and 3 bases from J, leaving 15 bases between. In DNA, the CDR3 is TGTGCCAGCAGCAGACTAGGAAACATCTACGAGCAGTACTTC. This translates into CASSRLGNIYEQYF.

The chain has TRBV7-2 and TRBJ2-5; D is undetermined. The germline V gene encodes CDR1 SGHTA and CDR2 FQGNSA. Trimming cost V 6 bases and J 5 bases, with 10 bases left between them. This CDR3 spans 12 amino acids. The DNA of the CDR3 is TGTGCCAGCAGTATGGGCAGGGAGACCCAGTACTTC. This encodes CASSMGRETQYF.

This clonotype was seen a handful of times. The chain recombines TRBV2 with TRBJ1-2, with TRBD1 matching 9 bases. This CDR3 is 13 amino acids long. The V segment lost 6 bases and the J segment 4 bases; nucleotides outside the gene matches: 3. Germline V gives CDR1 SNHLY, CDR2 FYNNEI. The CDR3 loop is CASRGTGSYGYTF. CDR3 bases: TGTGCCAGCAGAGGGACAGGGTCCTATGGCTACACCTTC.

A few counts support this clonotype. Here the CDR3 reads CASSLAQGAGNQPQHF. CDR3 nucleotides: TGTGCCAGCAGTTTAGCCCAGGGGGCTGGGAATCAGCCCCAGCATTTT. The gene calls are TRBV12-3 or TRBV12-4 and TRBJ1-5; TRBD1 matches at 8 bases. The CDR3 spans 16 residues. Germline trimming cut 0 bases from V and 4 bases from J; bases unmatched to any gene: 5.

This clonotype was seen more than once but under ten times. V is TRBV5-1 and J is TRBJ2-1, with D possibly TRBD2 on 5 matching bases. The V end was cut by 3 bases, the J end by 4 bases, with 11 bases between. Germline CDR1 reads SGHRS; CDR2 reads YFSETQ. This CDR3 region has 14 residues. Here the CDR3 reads CASSYREQYNEQFF. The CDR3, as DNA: TGCGCCAGCAGCTACCGGGAACAATACAATGAGCAGTTCTTC. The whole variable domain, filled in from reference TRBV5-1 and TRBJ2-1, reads KAGVTQTPRYLIKTRGQQVTLSCSPISGHRSVSWYQQTPGQGLQFLFEYFSETQRNKGNFPGRFSGRQFSNSRSEMNVSTLELGDSALYLCASSYREQYNEQFFGPGTRLTVL.

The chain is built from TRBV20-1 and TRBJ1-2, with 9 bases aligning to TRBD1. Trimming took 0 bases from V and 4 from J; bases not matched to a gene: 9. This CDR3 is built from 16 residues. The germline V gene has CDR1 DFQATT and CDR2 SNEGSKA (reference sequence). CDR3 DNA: TGCAGTGCTAGAGAAGGCTCGGGGACAGGGTTCTATGGCTACACCTTC. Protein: CSAREGSGTGFYGYTF.

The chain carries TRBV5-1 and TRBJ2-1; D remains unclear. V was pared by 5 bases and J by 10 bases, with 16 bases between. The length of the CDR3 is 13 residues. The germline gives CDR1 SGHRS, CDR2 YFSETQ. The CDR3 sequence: CASRIDGIHEQFF. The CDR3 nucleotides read TGCGCCAGCAGGATTGACGGCATCCACGAGCAGTTCTTC.

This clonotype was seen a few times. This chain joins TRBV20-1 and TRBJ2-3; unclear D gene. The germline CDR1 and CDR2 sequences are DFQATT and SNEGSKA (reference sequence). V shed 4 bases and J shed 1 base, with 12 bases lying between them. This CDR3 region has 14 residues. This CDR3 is CSAIYNLRTDTQYF. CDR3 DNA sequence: TGCAGTGCTATCTACAACCTCCGCACAGATACGCAGTATTTT.

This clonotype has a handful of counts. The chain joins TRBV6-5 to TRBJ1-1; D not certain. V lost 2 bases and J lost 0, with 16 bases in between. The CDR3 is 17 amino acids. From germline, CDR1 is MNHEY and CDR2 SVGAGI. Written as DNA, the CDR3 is TGTGCCAGCAGTTACCAGACTCGGGGAGGAATGAACACTGAAGCTTTCTTT. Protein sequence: CASSYQTRGGMNTEAFF.

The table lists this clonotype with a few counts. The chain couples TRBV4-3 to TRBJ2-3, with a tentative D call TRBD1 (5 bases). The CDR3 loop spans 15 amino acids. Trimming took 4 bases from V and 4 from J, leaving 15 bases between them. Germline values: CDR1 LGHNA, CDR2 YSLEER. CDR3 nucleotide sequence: TGCGCCAGCAGCCCCGGACATCGAGACTCAGATACGCAGTATTTT. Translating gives CASSPGHRDSDTQYF.

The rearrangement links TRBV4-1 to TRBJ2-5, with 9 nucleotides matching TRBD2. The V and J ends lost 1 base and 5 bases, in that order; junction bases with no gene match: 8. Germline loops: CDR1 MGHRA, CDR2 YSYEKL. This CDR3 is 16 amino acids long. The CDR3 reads CASSQGHTSGSETQYF. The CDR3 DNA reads TGCGCCAGCAGCCAAGGTCATACTAGCGGGTCGGAGACCCAGTACTTC.

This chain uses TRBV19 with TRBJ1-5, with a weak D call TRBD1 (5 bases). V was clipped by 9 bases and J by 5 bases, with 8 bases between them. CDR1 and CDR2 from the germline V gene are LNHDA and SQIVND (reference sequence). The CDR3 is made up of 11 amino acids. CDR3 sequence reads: CARLRDQPQHF. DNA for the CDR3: TGTGCCAGGCTCAGGGATCAGCCCCAGCATTTT.

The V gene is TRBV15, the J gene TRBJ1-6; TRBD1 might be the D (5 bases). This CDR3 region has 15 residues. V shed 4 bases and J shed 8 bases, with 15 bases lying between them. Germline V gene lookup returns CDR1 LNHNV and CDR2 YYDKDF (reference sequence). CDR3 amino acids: CATSKTGTGYSPLHF. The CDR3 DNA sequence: TGTGCCACCAGCAAAACCGGGACCGGTTATTCACCCCTCCACTTT.

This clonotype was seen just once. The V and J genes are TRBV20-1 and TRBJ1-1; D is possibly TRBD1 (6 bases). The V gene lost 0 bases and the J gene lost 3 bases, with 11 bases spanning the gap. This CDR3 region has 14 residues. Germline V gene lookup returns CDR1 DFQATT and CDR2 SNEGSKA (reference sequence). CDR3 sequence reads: CSARDRTEDTEAFF. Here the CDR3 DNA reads TGCAGTGCTAGAGATAGGACAGAGGACACTGAAGCTTTCTTT.

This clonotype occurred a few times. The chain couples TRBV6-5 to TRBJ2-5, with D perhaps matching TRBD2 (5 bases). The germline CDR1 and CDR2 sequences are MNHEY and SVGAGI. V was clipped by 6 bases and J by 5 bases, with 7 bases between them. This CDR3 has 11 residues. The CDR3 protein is CASRTGETQYF. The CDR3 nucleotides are TGTGCCAGCAGAACGGGGGAGACCCAGTACTTC.

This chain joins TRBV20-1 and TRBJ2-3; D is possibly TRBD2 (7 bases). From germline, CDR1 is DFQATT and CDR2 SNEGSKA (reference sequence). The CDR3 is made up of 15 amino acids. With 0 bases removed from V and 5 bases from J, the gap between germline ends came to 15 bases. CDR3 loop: CSARDGGGGGDTQYF. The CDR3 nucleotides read TGCAGTGCTAGAGATGGGGGCGGGGGTGGAGATACGCAGTATTTT.

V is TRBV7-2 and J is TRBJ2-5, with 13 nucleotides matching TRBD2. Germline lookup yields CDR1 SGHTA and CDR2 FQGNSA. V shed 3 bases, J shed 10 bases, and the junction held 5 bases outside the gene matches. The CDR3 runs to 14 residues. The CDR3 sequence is CASSLWTSGRDQYF. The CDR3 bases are TGTGCCAGCAGCTTGTGGACTAGCGGGAGAGACCAGTACTTC.